The 15 T cell receptor beta chains below all came from one sample that was sequenced in a study of blood T cell repertoires in COVID-19. Repertoires were generated with immunoSEQ multiplex PCR, while TCRdb's copy carries only in-frame clones and drops some. Altogether hundreds of thousands of clones are present, about 90% being singletons, with the ten largest covering 0.8% to 1%. Sequenced material: peripheral blood. The receptors stem from a man aged 60 to 69 with COVID-19, enrolled during active disease.

CDR3 protein: CASSVGGRAHEQYF. Here the CDR3 DNA reads TGTGCCAGCAGCGTAGGCGGCAGGGCCCACGAGCAGTACTTC. The chain employs TRBV9 and TRBJ2-7; possibly TRBD1 for D (5 bases). Germline CDR1 is SGDLS and CDR2 is YYNGEE. This CDR3 contains 14 residues. Deletions cut 0 bases from V and 5 bases from J, with 12 bases between. The full variable domain, its missing parts supplied by reference TRBV9 and TRBJ2-7, is DSGVTQTPKHLITATGQRVTLRCSPRSGDLSVYWYQQSLDQGLQFLIQYYNGEERAKGNILERFSAQQFPDLHSELNLSSLELGDSALYFCASSVGGRAHEQYFGPGTRLTVT.

The chain has TRBV11-3 and TRBJ2-3, with no clear D. This CDR3 comprises 13 residues. Germline V gene data show CDR1 as SGHNT and CDR2 as YENEEA. The V end lost 1 base, the J end lost 9 bases, and 11 bases lay between the germline ends. CDR3 sequence (DNA): TGTGCCAGCAGCTTAGGGGCCCGTGAGACGCAGTATTTT. This sequence encodes CASSLGARETQYF.

The rearrangement links TRBV6-2 or TRBV6-3 to TRBJ2-2; D uncertain. The length of the CDR3 is 14 residues. Germline V CDR1 and CDR2: MNHEY, SVGEGT. The ends were cut back, 0 bases at V and 2 bases at J, with 4 bases in the middle. This chain's CDR3 is CASSYSVNTGELFF. CDR3 DNA sequence: TGTGCCAGCAGTTACTCCGTTAACACCGGGGAGCTGTTTTTT.

V and J are TRBV7-3 and TRBJ2-2; D possibly corresponds to TRBD1 (6 bases). CDR3 length: 16 residues. Per the germline V gene, CDR1 is SGHTA and CDR2 is FQGTGA. The V gene lost 4 bases and the J gene lost 0 bases, with 12 bases spanning the gap. The CDR3 nucleotides read TGTGCCAGCAGCTCTTTTGGACAGTCGAACACCGGGGAGCTGTTTTTT. Its translation: CASSSFGQSNTGELFF.

V and J are TRBV30 and TRBJ2-1; perhaps TRBD2 as D (6 bases). This CDR3 contains 15 residues. Germline lookup yields CDR1 GTSNPN and CDR2 SVGIG (reference sequence). V was shortened by 1 base and J by 4 bases, with 14 bases between the two germline ends. The CDR3 protein is CAWSEGTDRYNEQFF. In DNA form, the CDR3 reads TGTGCCTGGAGTGAGGGGACTGACAGATACAATGAGCAGTTCTTC.

The chain couples TRBV2 to TRBJ1-2; D may be TRBD1 (6 bases). The germline V and J ends were trimmed by 6 bases and 0 bases, with 20 bases remaining between them. Looked up from germline, CDR1 is SNHLY and CDR2 is FYNNEI. This CDR3 is 17 amino acids long. CDR3 region: CASSDDTDRTANYGYTF. The CDR3 DNA reads TGTGCCAGCAGCGATGACACCGACAGGACAGCTAACTATGGCTACACCTTC. The variable domain in full, completed from reference TRBV2 and TRBJ1-2, reads EPEVTQTPSHQVTQMGQEVILRCVPISNHLYFYWYRQILGQKVEFLVSFYNNEISEKSEIFDDQFSVERPDGSNFTLKIRSTKLEDSAMYFCASSDDTDRTANYGYTFGSGTRLTVV.

This rearrangement joins TRBV9 to TRBJ1-2; 7 bases are shared with TRBD1. The germline gives CDR1 SGDLS, CDR2 YYNGEE. Unmatched junction bases numbered 15, after V lost 5 bases and J lost 8 bases. CDR3 size: 15 residues. This CDR3 is CASSPDTGAARGYTF. Here the CDR3 DNA reads TGTGCCAGCAGTCCAGATACAGGGGCGGCGAGGGGCTACACCTTC.

The rearrangement uses TRBV28 and TRBJ1-2; no firm D call. Trimming cost V 5 bases and J 7 bases, with 20 bases left between them. Germline V gives CDR1 MDHEN, CDR2 SYDVKM. The CDR3 runs 15 residues. The CDR3 sequence: CASSPPQLREAGYTF. DNA of the CDR3: TGTGCCAGCAGTCCACCCCAGTTGAGGGAAGCTGGCTACACCTTC.

The V and J genes are TRBV18 and TRBJ2-1; the D is unclear. V lost 1 base and J 4 bases, leaving 14 bases between the germline ends. The length of the CDR3 is 16 residues. CDR1 is KGHSH, CDR2 LQKENI, per germline. CDR3 in amino acids: CASSPLKLQAYNEQFF. CDR3 sequence (DNA): TGTGCCAGCTCACCACTGAAGCTCCAGGCGTACAATGAGCAGTTCTTC.

The chain joins TRBV5-4 to TRBJ1-1; D ambiguous. Trimming removed 0 bases at V and 2 bases at J, with 8 bases between. This CDR3 is 14 amino acids long. The germline CDR1 and CDR2 sequences are SGHNT and YYREEE (reference sequence). The CDR3 loop is CASSLDSPNTEAFF. The CDR3 DNA reads as TGTGCCAGCAGCTTGGACAGCCCTAACACTGAAGCTTTCTTT.

The chain links TRBV7-3 to TRBJ2-1, with 10 nucleotides matching TRBD2. In germline, CDR1 is SGHTA, CDR2 FQGTGA. The V and J ends lost 4 bases and 0 bases, in that order; junction bases with no gene match: 9. CDR3 length: 18 residues. CDR3 in DNA: TGTGCCAGCAGCTCGTTGTTACTAGCGGGAAGCTCCTACAATGAGCAGTTCTTC. It translates to CASSSLLLAGSSYNEQFF.

The V call is TRBV30, the J call TRBJ1-5, with 10 nucleotides matching TRBD1. Germline CDR1 reads GTSNPN; CDR2 reads SVGIG (reference sequence). The CDR3 covers 13 residues. The junction had 3 bases not matched to a gene; V was cut back by 5 bases and J by 5 bases. The CDR3 region has the DNA TGTGCCTGGGGGGGACAGGGGCATCAGCCCCAGCATTTT. The encoded protein is CAWGGQGHQPQHF.

V is TRBV7-3 and J is TRBJ1-5; D is undetermined. The CDR3 length is 15 residues. V was trimmed by 1 base and J by 0 bases, leaving 7 bases between them. Per the germline V gene, CDR1 is SGHTA and CDR2 is FQGTGA. CDR3 DNA sequence: TGTGCCAGCAGCTTAAGCCCAGGTAGCAATCAGCCCCAGCATTTT. Translating gives CASSLSPGSNQPQHF.

This clone showed up just a few times. V is TRBV20-1 and J is TRBJ1-5; D might be TRBD1 (6 bases). V was trimmed by 3 bases and J by 3 bases, leaving 9 bases between them. Germline values: CDR1 DFQATT, CDR2 SNEGSKA (reference sequence). This CDR3 region has 13 residues. CDR3: CSASTGINQPQHF. For the CDR3, the DNA is TGCAGTGCTAGTACAGGGATCAATCAGCCCCAGCATTTT.

DNA of the CDR3: TGTGCCAGCTCACCTGGGACTAGCGGGAGAAGTCTCTCCTACGAGCAGTACTTC. This gives the protein CASSPGTSGRSLSYEQYF. The chain recombines TRBV18 with TRBJ2-7, with 14 nucleotides matching TRBD2. This CDR3 is 18 amino acids long. The V segment lost 3 bases and the J segment 0 bases; nucleotides outside the gene matches: 7. Looked up from germline, CDR1 is KGHSH and CDR2 is LQKENI.